This TCR beta chain stems from a study of blood T cell repertoires in COVID-19. Patients of the Seattle cohort, enrolled during active infection, were followed longitudinally. The protocol was immunoSEQ multiplex PCR, while the TCRdb copy is restricted to in-frame clones and leaves out a portion. The sample lists tens of thousands of clones, approximately 88% occurring once. CDR1 is LNHDA and CDR2 is SQIVND in the germline V gene (reference sequence). This CDR3 is 14 amino acids long. V dropped 5 bases and J dropped 3; count of bases not matched to a gene: 3. V is TRBV19 and J is TRBJ1-1, with TRBD1 matching 10 bases. This clonotype was obtained from a man aged 25-45 years with COVID-19, enrolled during active disease. Sequenced material: peripheral blood. The CDR3 sequence: CASSWTGGDTEAFF. The DNA of the CDR3 is TGTGCCAGTAGTTGGACAGGGGGAGACACTGAAGCTTTCTTT.